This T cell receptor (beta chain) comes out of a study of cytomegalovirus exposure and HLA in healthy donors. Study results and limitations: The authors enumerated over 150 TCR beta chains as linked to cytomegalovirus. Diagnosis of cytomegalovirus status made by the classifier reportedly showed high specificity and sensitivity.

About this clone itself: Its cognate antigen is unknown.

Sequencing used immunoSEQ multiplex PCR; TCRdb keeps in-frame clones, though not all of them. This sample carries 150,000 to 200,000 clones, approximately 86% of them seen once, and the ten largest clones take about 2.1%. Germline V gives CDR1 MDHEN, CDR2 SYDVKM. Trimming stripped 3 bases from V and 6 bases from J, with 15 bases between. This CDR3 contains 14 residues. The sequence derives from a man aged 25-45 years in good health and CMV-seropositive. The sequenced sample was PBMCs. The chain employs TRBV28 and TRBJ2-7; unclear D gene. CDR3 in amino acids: CASSFGGDESEQYF. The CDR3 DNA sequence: TGTGCCAGCAGTTTCGGCGGAGATGAAAGCGAGCAGTACTTC. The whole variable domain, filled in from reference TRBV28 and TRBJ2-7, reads DVKVTQSSRYLVKRTGEKVFLECVQDMDHENMFWYRQDPGLGLRLIYFSYDVKMKEKGDIPEGYSVSREKKERFSLILESASTNQTSMYLCASSFGGDESEQYFGPGTRLTVT.